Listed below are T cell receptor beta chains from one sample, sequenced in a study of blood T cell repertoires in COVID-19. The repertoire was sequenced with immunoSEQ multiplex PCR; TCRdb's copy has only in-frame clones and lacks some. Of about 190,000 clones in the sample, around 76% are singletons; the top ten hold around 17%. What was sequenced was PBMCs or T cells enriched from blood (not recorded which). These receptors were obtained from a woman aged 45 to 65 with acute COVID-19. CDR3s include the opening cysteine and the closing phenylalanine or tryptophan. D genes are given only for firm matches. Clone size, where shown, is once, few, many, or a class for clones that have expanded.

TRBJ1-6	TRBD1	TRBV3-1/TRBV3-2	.	CASSPRDRGNSPLHF	TGTGCCAGCAGCCCCCGGGACAGGGGCAATTCACCCCTCCACTTT
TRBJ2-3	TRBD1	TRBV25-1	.	CASSQDRGTQYF	TGTGCCAGCAGTCAGGACAGGGGGACGCAGTATTTT
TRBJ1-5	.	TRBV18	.	CASSPKGGRGFQPQHF	TGTGCCAGCTCACCGAAAGGAGGACGGGGATTTCAGCCCCAGCATTTT
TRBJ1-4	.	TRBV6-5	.	CASSYFGTPPGKLFF	TGTGCCAGCAGTTACTTCGGGACACCCCCGGGAAAACTGTTTTTT
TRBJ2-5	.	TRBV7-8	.	CASSPQGRQETQYF	TGTGCCAGCAGCCCGCAAGGGAGGCAAGAGACCCAGTACTTC
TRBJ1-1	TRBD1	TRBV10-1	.	CASSGDRGMNTEAFF	TGCGCCAGCAGTGGGGACAGGGGTATGAACACTGAAGCTTTCTTT
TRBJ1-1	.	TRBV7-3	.	CASSLTGGTTEAFF	TGTGCCAGCAGCTTAACCGGGGGGACGACTGAAGCTTTCTTT
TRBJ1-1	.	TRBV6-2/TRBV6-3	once	CASSYDGGNTEAFF	TGTGCCAGCAGTTACGACGGGGGGAACACTGAAGCTTTCTTT
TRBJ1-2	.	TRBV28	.	CASSPRGDANYGYTF	TGTGCCAGCAGCCCTCGGGGGGATGCTAACTATGGCTACACCTTC
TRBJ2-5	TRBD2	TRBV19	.	CASRVAGGRETQYF	TGTGCCAGTAGGGTAGCGGGGGGTCGAGAGACCCAGTACTTC
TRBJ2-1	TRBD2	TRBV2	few	CASTARLAGGSSYNEQFF	TGTGCCAGCACCGCCCGACTAGCGGGGGGGAGCTCCTACAATGAGCAGTTCTTC
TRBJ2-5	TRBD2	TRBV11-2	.	CASSLGSGGLQETQYF	TGTGCCAGCAGCCTCGGATCGGGGGGGCTCCAGGAGACCCAGTACTTC
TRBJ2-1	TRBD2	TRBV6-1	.	CASSEDSGGPPYVNEQFF	TGTGCCAGCAGTGAAGACAGCGGGGGGCCCCCTTATGTAAATGAGCAGTTCTTC
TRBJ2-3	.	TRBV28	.	CASSDSRLYADTQYF	TGTGCCAGCAGTGACTCCCGTCTATATGCAGATACGCAGTATTTT
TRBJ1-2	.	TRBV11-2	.	CASSLEGQLYGYTF	TGTGCCAGCAGCTTAGAAGGACAGCTCTATGGCTACACCTTC
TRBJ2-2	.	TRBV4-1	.	CASSLLSAGELFF	TGCGCCAGCAGCCTCCTCTCCGCCGGGGAGCTGTTTTTT
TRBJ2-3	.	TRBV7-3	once	CASSRGLATHTDTQYF	TGTGCCAGCAGCCGAGGGCTAGCGACGCACACAGATACGCAGTATTTT
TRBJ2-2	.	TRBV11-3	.	CASSQGRFGFGGNAGELFF	TGTGCCAGCAGCCAAGGACGATTCGGATTCGGAGGGAACGCCGGGGAGCTGTTTTTT
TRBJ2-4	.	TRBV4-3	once	CASSQSFQGAKNIQYF	TGCGCCAGCAGCCAAAGTTTTCAGGGGGCCAAAAACATTCAGTACTTC
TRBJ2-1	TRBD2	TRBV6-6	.	CASRLTSSSYNEQFF	TGTGCCAGCAGACTGACTAGCAGCTCCTACAATGAGCAGTTCTTC
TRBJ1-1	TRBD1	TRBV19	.	CASSKPRQGNTEAFF	TGTGCCAGTAGTAAACCTAGACAGGGGAACACTGAAGCTTTCTTT
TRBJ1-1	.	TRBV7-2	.	CASSLMGQNTEAFF	TGTGCCAGCAGCCTCATGGGACAGAACACTGAAGCTTTCTTT
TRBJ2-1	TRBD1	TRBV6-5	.	CASNQQGNNEQFF	TGTGCCAGCAACCAACAGGGGAACAATGAGCAGTTCTTC
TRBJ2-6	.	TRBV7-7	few	CASSLDSPGAGANVLTF	TGTGCTAGCAGCTTAGATTCCCCAGGGGCTGGGGCCAACGTCCTGACTTTC
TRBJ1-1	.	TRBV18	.	CASSRTDTKNTEAFF	TGTGCCAGCTCACGGACGGACACCAAGAACACTGAAGCTTTCTTT
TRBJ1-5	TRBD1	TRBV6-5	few	CASSFSDRDQPQHF	TGTGCCAGCAGTTTTTCGGACAGGGATCAGCCCCAGCATTTT
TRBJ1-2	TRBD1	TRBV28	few	CASSTSTGGDYGYTF	TGTGCCAGCAGTACCTCGACAGGGGGCGACTATGGCTACACCTTC
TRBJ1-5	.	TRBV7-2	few	CASSLGHSNQPQHF	TGTGCCAGCAGCTTAGGACATAGCAATCAGCCCCAGCATTTT
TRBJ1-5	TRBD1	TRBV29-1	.	CSVDRGQGQPQHF	TGCAGCGTTGACAGGGGGCAGGGACAGCCCCAGCATTTT